This T cell receptor beta chain is from a study of CD8 T cells in ankylosing spondylitis. As regards this clonotype: Its antigen is as yet unknown.

Regarding the study as a whole: Seemingly distinctive of ankylosing spondylitis blood was a TCR beta motif formed by eight highly homologous variants. From matched ankylosing spondylitis synovial fluid, disease-linked clones were reportedly recovered at significantly enriched levels. Earlier work had already found some motif variants in reactive arthritis synovial fluid and blood.

Libraries for TCR beta were made by quantitative 5'-RACE with molecular barcodes. TCRdb processed the 5' RACE reads anew with MiXCR; each CDR3 protein has one entry. The sample has roughly 700,000 distinct CDR3 sequences; 15% to 20% are singletons. The sequenced sample consisted of blood, either unsorted or a sorted T cell fraction (not recorded which). This TCR was recovered from a male donor with ankylosing spondylitis.

CDR3 coding DNA: TGCGCCAGCAGCCCCGGGGACAACCAAGAGACCCAGTACTTC. Residues: CASSPGDNQETQYF. The V and J genes are TRBV5-1 and TRBJ2-5, with a possible D match to TRBD1 (6 bases). The CDR3 contains 14 residues. Germline V gene data show CDR1 as SGHRS and CDR2 as YFSETQ. V dropped 4 bases and J dropped 0 bases, with 10 bases sitting between them. Full variable domain (remainder filled in from reference TRBV5-1 and TRBJ2-5): KAGVTQTPRYLIKTRGQQVTLSCSPISGHRSVSWYQQTPGQGLQFLFEYFSETQRNKGNFPGRFSGRQFSNSRSEMNVSTLELGDSALYLCASSPGDNQETQYFGPGTRLLVL.